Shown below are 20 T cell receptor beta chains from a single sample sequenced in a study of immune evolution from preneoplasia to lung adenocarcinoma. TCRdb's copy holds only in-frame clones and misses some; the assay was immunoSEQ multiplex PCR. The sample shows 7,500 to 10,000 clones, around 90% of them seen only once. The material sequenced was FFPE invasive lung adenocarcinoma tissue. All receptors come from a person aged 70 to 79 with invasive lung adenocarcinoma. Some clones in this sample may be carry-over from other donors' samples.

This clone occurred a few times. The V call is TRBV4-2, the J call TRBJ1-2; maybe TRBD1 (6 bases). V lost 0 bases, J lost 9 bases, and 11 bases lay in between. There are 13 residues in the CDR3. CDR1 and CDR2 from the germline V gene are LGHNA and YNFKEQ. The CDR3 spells CASSQETGSSYTF. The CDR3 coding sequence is TGTGCCAGCAGCCAAGAAACAGGGAGCAGCTACACCTTC.

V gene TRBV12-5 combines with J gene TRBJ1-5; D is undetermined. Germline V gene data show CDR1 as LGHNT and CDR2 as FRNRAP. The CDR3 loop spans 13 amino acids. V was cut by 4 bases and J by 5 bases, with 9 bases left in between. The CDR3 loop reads CASGSRRDQPQHF. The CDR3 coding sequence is TGTGCTAGTGGTTCTCGACGGGATCAGCCCCAGCATTTT. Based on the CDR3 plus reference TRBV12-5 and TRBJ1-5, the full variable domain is DARVTQTPRHKVTEMGQEVTMRCQPILGHNTVFWYRQTMMQGLELLAYFRNRAPLDDSGMPKDRFSAEMPDATLATLKIQPSEPRDSAVYFCASGSRRDQPQHFGDGTRLSIL.

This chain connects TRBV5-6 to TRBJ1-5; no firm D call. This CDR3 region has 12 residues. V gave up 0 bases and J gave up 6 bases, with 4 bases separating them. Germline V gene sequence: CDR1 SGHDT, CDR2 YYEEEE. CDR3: CASSLGAQPQHF. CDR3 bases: TGTGCCAGCAGCTTGGGCGCTCAGCCCCAGCATTTT.

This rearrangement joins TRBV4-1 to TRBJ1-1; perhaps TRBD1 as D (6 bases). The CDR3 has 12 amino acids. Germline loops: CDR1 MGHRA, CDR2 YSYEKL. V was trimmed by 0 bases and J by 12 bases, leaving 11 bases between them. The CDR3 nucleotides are TGCGCCAGCAGCCAAGAGGGGGCTCTGACTTTCTTT. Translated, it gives CASSQEGALTFF.

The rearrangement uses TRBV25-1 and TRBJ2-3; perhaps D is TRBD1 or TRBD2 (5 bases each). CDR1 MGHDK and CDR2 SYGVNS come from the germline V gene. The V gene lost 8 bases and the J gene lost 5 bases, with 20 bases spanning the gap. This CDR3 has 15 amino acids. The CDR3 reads CASADTGERGDTQYF. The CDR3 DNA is TGTGCCAGCGCAGATACCGGGGAGAGGGGAGATACGCAGTATTTT.

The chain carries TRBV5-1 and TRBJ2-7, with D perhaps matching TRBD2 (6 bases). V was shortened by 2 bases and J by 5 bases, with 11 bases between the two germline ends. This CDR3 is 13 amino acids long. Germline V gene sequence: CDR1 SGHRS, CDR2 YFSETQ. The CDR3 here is CASSFWGRNEQYF. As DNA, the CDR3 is TGCGCCAGCAGCTTTTGGGGGAGGAACGAGCAGTACTTC. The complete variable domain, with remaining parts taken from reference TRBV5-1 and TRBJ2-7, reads KAGVTQTPRYLIKTRGQQVTLSCSPISGHRSVSWYQQTPGQGLQFLFEYFSETQRNKGNFPGRFSGRQFSNSRSEMNVSTLELGDSALYLCASSFWGRNEQYFGPGTRLTVT.

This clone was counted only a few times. In DNA form, the CDR3 reads TGTGCCAGCAGCGTCTCTAGCGGGGGGGCCGCAGATACGCAGTATTTT. This encodes CASSVSSGGAADTQYF. This rearrangement joins TRBV9 to TRBJ2-3; 12 bases fit TRBD2. Per the germline V gene, CDR1 is SGDLS and CDR2 is YYNGEE. This CDR3 has 16 amino acids. V dropped 2 bases and J dropped 4; count of bases not matched to a gene: 5. The full variable domain, completed using reference TRBV9 and TRBJ2-3, is DSGVTQTPKHLITATGQRVTLRCSPRSGDLSVYWYQQSLDQGLQFLIQYYNGEERAKGNILERFSAQQFPDLHSELNLSSLELGDSALYFCASSVSSGGAADTQYFGPGTRLTVL.

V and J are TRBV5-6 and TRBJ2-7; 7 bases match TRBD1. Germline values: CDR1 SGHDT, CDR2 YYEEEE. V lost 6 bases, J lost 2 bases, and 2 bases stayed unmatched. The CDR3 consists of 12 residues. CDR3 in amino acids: CASTGQTYEQYF. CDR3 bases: TGTGCCAGCACGGGACAGACCTACGAGCAGTACTTC.

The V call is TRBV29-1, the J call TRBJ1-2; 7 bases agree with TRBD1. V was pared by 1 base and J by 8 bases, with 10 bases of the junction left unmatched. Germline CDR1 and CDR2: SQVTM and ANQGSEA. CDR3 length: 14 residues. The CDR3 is CSVEGQGVLGGYTF. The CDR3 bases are TGCAGCGTTGAAGGGCAGGGGGTTTTGGGCGGCTACACCTTC.

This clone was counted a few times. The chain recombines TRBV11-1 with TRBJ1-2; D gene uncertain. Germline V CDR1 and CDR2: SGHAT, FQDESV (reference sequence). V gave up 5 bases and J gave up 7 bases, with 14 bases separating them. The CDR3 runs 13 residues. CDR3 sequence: CASSQCFFCGYTF. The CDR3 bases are TGTGCCAGCAGCCAATGCTTCTTTTGTGGCTACACCTTC.

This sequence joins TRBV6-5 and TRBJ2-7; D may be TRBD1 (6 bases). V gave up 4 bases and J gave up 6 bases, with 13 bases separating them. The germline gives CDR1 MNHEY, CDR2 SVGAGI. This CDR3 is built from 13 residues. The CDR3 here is CASSSGQIREQYF. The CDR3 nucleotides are TGTGCCAGCAGTTCCGGACAGATTCGCGAGCAGTACTTC.

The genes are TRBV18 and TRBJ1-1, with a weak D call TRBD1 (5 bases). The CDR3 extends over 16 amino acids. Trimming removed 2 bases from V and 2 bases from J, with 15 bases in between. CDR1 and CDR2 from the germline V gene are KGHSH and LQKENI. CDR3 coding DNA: TGTGCCAGCTCACCATGGGGGTCGGGAACTAACACTGAAGCTTTCTTT. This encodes CASSPWGSGTNTEAFF.

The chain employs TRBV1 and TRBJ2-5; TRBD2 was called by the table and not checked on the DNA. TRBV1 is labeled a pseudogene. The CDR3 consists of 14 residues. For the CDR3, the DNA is TGCACCAGCAGCCAAGCGGGAGGGCGAGAGACCCAGTACTTC. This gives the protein CTSSQAGGRETQYF.

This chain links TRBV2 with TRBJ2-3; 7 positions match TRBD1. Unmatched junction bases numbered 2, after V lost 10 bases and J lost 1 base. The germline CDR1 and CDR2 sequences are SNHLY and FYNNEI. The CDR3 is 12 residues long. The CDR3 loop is CATGQGTDTQYF. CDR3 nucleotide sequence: TGTGCCACAGGACAGGGCACAGATACGCAGTATTTT.

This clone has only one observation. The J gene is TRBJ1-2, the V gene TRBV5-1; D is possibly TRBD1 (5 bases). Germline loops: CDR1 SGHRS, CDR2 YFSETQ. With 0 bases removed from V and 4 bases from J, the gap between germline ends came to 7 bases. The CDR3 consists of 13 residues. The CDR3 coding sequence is TGCGCCAGCAGCTTGGATAGGGGCTATGGCTACACCTTC. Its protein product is CASSLDRGYGYTF.

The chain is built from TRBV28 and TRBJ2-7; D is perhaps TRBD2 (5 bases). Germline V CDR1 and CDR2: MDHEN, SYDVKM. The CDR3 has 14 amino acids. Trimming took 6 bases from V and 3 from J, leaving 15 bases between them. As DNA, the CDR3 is TGTGCCAGCAGCCCCCCGGGGTTTAGCTACGAGCAGTACTTC. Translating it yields CASSPPGFSYEQYF.

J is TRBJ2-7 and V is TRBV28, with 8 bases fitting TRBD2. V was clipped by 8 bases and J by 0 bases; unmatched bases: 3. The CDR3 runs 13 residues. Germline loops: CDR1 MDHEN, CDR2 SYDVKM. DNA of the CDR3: TGTGCCAGCGCCGGGAGGGTCTCCTACGAGCAGTACTTC. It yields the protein CASAGRVSYEQYF.

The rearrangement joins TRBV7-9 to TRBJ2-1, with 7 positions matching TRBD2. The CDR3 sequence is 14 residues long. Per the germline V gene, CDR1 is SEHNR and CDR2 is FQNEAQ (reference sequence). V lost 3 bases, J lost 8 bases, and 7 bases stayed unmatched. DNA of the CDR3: TGTGCCAGCAGCTTTTTGGGCAGCGGGGATGAGCAGTTCTTC. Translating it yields CASSFLGSGDEQFF.

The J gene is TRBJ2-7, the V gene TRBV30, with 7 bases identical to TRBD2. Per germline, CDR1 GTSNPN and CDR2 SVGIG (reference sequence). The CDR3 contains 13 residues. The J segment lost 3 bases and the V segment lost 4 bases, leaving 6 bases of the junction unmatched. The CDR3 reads CAWNGGRDYEQYF. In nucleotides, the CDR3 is TGTGCCTGGAACGGGGGGAGGGACTACGAGCAGTACTTC. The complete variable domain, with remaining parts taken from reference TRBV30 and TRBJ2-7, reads SQTIHQWPATLVQPVGSPLSLECTVEGTSNPNLYWYRQAAGRGLQLLFYSVGIGQISSEVPQNLSASRPQDRQFILSSKKLLLSDSGFYLCAWNGGRDYEQYFGPGTRLTVT.

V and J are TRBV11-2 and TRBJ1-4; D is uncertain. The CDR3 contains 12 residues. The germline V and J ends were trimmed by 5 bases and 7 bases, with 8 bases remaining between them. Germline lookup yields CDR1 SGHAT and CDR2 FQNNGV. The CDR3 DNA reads TGTGCCAGCAGCCTCATGAGTGAAAAACTGTTTTTT. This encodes CASSLMSEKLFF.